This T cell receptor beta chain was retrieved from a study of blood T cell repertoires in COVID-19. This clone was recorded a few times. From germline, CDR1 is SGHNT and CDR2 YENEEA. The CDR3 loop spans 14 amino acids. The J segment lost 5 bases and the V segment lost 5 bases, leaving 8 bases of the junction unmatched. Only in-frame clones appear in the TCRdb table, and some are missing; sequencing was by immunoSEQ multiplex PCR. The sample holds around 100,000 clones; about 90% are singletons and the top ten take 3% to 3.5%. V usage is TRBV11-3 and J usage is TRBJ2-7; TRBD1 matches at 8 bases. Sequencing was done on a sample of peripheral blood. This receptor was identified in a human donor in a cohort sampled during active COVID-19. CDR3 nucleotide sequence: TGTGCCAGCAGCCCACCGGACAGGGCTCACGAGCAGTACTTC. It is translated as CASSPPDRAHEQYF.